A selection of T cell receptor beta chains follows, all from one sample in a study of blood T cell repertoires in COVID-19. Sequenced by immunoSEQ multiplex PCR; TCRdb stores in-frame clones only, minus some. The sample has around 190,000 clones, 75% to 90% seen once. The source material was peripheral blood. These receptor sequences come from a woman aged 70-85 years with COVID-19, enrolled during active disease. The CDR3 runs from the conserved cysteine through the conserved F or W. The D gene is left open where the match is weak. Size values are once, few and many counts, or a class for expanded clones, and some rows have none.

d_gene	v_gene	j_gene	abundance	CDR3aa	CDR3nt
-	TRBV9	TRBJ2-1	-	CASSVSGSSYNEQFF	TGTGCCAGCAGCGTATCAGGAAGCTCCTACAATGAGCAGTTCTTC
TRBD2	TRBV4-3	TRBJ2-3	-	CASSQETGGVPDTQYF	TGCGCCAGCAGCCAAGAAACGGGAGGGGTCCCAGATACGCAGTATTTT
TRBD1	TRBV7-3	TRBJ1-2	once	CASSLVPTGDYGYTF	TGTGCCAGCAGCCTAGTTCCCACAGGGGACTATGGCTACACCTTC
-	TRBV5-6	TRBJ1-1	few	CASRATGFGTEAFF	TGTGCCAGCAGGGCCACAGGGTTCGGCACTGAAGCTTTCTTT
TRBD2	TRBV5-8	TRBJ2-7	-	CASSPGIGRGVEQYF	TGTGCCAGCAGCCCGGGGATCGGGAGGGGAGTCGAGCAGTACTTC
-	TRBV2	TRBJ1-1	-	CASSVNRAGNTEAFF	TGTGCCAGCAGTGTAAACAGGGCAGGGAACACTGAAGCTTTCTTT
-	TRBV7-9	TRBJ2-7	-	CASSLVGEQYF	TGTGCCAGCAGCTTAGTCGGCGAGCAGTACTTC
TRBD1	TRBV6-2/TRBV6-3	TRBJ2-1	-	CASSYLGQGASEQFF	TGTGCCAGCAGTTACCTTGGACAGGGGGCGAGTGAGCAGTTCTTC
TRBD1	TRBV29-1	TRBJ2-3	-	CSVVQGARNTQYF	TGCAGCGTTGTACAGGGGGCCAGAAATACGCAGTATTTT
-	TRBV7-2	TRBJ2-1	few	CASSLNRASGQFF	TGTGCCAGCAGCCTAAACAGAGCCAGCGGGCAGTTCTTC
TRBD1	TRBV28	TRBJ1-1	-	CASSPADRESTEAFF	TGTGCCAGCAGTCCCGCTGACAGGGAGAGCACTGAAGCTTTCTTT
-	TRBV7-9	TRBJ2-1	-	CASSTGTYNEQFF	TGTGCCAGCAGCACGGGAACCTACAATGAGCAGTTCTTC
-	TRBV15	TRBJ1-4	-	CATSRDRTEREKLFF	TGTGCCACCAGCAGAGATCGGACAGAGCGTGAAAAACTGTTTTTT
TRBD2	TRBV19	TRBJ2-3	-	CASSERLAGGVDTQYF	TGTGCCAGTAGTGAACGACTAGCGGGAGGTGTGGATACGCAGTATTTT
TRBD1	TRBV28	TRBJ2-7	-	CASSSQHLTGKNEQYF	TGTGCCAGCAGTTCCCAACATCTGACAGGGAAGAATGAGCAGTACTTC
TRBD2	TRBV29-1	TRBJ2-1	-	CSAWTSGFYNEQFF	TGCAGCGCGTGGACTAGCGGGTTTTACAATGAGCAGTTCTTC
TRBD1	TRBV3-1/TRBV3-2	TRBJ1-5	-	CASSQSFLGTGDNQPQHF	TGTGCCAGCAGCCAATCTTTTTTGGGGACAGGGGACAATCAGCCCCAGCATTTT
-	TRBV7-3	TRBJ2-1	-	CASSLTDQGGYNEQFF	TGTGCCAGCAGCTTAACCGATCAGGGCGGATACAATGAGCAGTTCTTC
TRBD1	TRBV7-8	TRBJ1-2	-	CASSSFETTGDNGYTF	TGTGCCAGCAGCTCGTTCGAGACGACAGGGGACAATGGCTACACCTTC
TRBD1	TRBV25-1	TRBJ1-4	-	CASRNRDRSNEKLFF	TGTGCCAGCAGGAACCGGGACAGAAGTAATGAAAAACTGTTTTTT
TRBD1	TRBV6-6	TRBJ1-1	once	CASSLTGGNTEAFF	TGTGCCAGCAGTTTGACAGGGGGCAATACTGAAGCTTTCTTT
TRBD2	TRBV6-1	TRBJ2-1	-	CASKIAGDGNEQFF	TGTGCCAGCAAAATAGCGGGAGACGGCAATGAGCAGTTCTTC
TRBD2	TRBV18	TRBJ2-1	-	CASSPYPGLEYNEQFF	TGTGCCAGCTCACCATACCCGGGACTAGAGTACAATGAGCAGTTCTTC
-	TRBV4-1	TRBJ1-4	-	CASSQDLNEKLFF	TGCGCCAGCAGCCAAGATTTAAATGAAAAACTGTTTTTT
-	TRBV19	TRBJ2-6	-	CASSIRGVSGANVLTF	TGTGCCAGTAGTATTCGAGGAGTTTCTGGGGCCAACGTCCTGACTTTC
TRBD1	TRBV27	TRBJ2-7	-	CASSLIFPGTGTYEQYF	TGTGCCAGCAGCCTAATATTTCCCGGGACAGGAACCTACGAGCAGTACTTC
TRBD1	TRBV10-3	TRBJ1-2	-	CAISESDRAGGYTF	TGTGCCATCAGTGAGTCGGACAGGGCGGGCGGCTACACCTTC
TRBD2	TRBV5-1	TRBJ2-3	-	CASSLAGSTDTQYF	TGCGCCAGCAGCTTAGCGGGAAGCACAGATACGCAGTATTTT
-	TRBV7-9	TRBJ1-2	-	CASSPENRVPLNYGYTF	TGTGCCAGCAGCCCTGAAAACCGGGTCCCTCTTAACTATGGCTACACCTTC
-	TRBV7-2	TRBJ2-5	-	CASSLRRGGGETQYF	TGTGCCAGCAGCTTAAGGCGGGGCGGTGGAGAGACCCAGTACTTC
TRBD2	TRBV7-9	TRBJ2-1	-	CASSLVSGRAINEQFF	TGTGCCAGCAGCTTAGTAAGCGGGAGGGCCATCAATGAGCAGTTCTTC
TRBD2	TRBV7-2	TRBJ2-7	-	CASSLVGRGAYEQYF	TGTGCCAGCAGCTTAGTTGGGCGGGGGGCCTACGAGCAGTACTTC
TRBD2	TRBV9	TRBJ2-1	-	CASSPPGTSGRVGNEQFF	TGTGCCAGCAGCCCCCCCGGGACTAGCGGGAGGGTAGGCAATGAGCAGTTCTTC
TRBD2	TRBV7-2	TRBJ2-7	-	CASSLLAGEIYEQYF	TGTGCCAGCAGCTTACTAGCGGGAGAGATCTACGAGCAGTACTTC
TRBD2	TRBV2	TRBJ2-2	-	CASSGTRSTGELFF	TGTGCCAGCAGCGGGACTAGATCCACCGGGGAGCTGTTTTTT
TRBD2	TRBV27	TRBJ2-5	-	CASSLKLAGVETQYF	TGTGCCAGCAGTTTAAAACTAGCGGGAGTTGAGACCCAGTACTTC
-	TRBV9	TRBJ1-1	-	CASSVESGVDTEAFF	TGTGCCAGCAGCGTAGAATCAGGGGTAGACACTGAAGCTTTCTTT
-	TRBV6-5	TRBJ2-1	-	CASRKTGSQFF	TGTGCCAGCAGGAAAACAGGGTCGCAGTTCTTC
-	TRBV6-5	TRBJ1-2	-	CASSYADKDYGYTF	TGTGCCAGCAGTTACGCTGACAAGGACTATGGCTACACCTTC
-	TRBV5-1	TRBJ2-5	-	CASSLDSSETQYF	TGCGCCAGCAGCTTGGACAGTTCTGAGACCCAGTACTTC
-	TRBV29-1	TRBJ1-6	once	CSVGESRGNSPLHF	TGCAGCGTTGGGGAGAGCCGGGGGAATTCACCCCTCCACTTT
TRBD2	TRBV5-1	TRBJ2-1	-	CASSPRWGLAGANEQFF	TGCGCCAGCAGCCCCCGGTGGGGACTAGCGGGAGCCAATGAGCAGTTCTTC
TRBD1	TRBV19	TRBJ2-1	-	CASSLFYRGAYNEQFF	TGTGCCAGTAGTTTATTTTACAGGGGGGCCTACAATGAGCAGTTCTTC
-	TRBV5-5	TRBJ2-5	-	CASSFSQETQYF	TGTGCCAGCAGCTTTTCACAAGAGACCCAGTACTTC
TRBD2	TRBV9	TRBJ2-7	few	CASSPREGLYEQYF	TGTGCCAGCAGCCCCCGGGAGGGGCTATACGAGCAGTACTTC
TRBD1	TRBV24-1	TRBJ2-1	-	CATSEAQTGAAYNEQFF	TGTGCCACCAGTGAGGCCCAGACAGGGGCGGCCTACAATGAGCAGTTCTTC
-	TRBV24-1	TRBJ2-1	-	CATSDWRGAAYNEQFF	TGTGCCACCAGTGATTGGAGGGGCGCTGCATACAATGAGCAGTTCTTC
-	TRBV9	TRBJ1-3	-	CASSPGGQFSGNTIYF	TGTGCCAGCAGCCCGGGGGGGCAGTTCTCTGGAAACACCATATATTTT
TRBD1	TRBV7-2	TRBJ1-1	-	CASSFITGGKGEAFF	TGTGCCAGCAGCTTTATAACAGGGGGCAAAGGTGAAGCTTTCTTT
TRBD1	TRBV9	TRBJ2-7	few	CASSPRQGDYEQYF	TGTGCCAGCAGCCCAAGACAGGGGGACTACGAGCAGTACTTC
TRBD1	TRBV3-1/TRBV3-2	TRBJ2-1	few	CASSPRQGVGNEQFF	TGTGCCAGCAGCCCCCGGCAGGGGGTTGGCAATGAGCAGTTCTTC
-	TRBV29-1	TRBJ1-1	once	CSVRESTEAFF	TGCAGCGTAAGAGAGTCCACTGAAGCTTTCTTT
TRBD2	TRBV28	TRBJ2-7	-	CASSLAASGFHEQYF	TGTGCCAGCAGTTTAGCGGCTAGCGGGTTTCACGAGCAGTACTTC
-	TRBV5-4	TRBJ2-6	-	CASSLQTSGANVLTF	TGTGCCAGCAGCTTACAGACCTCTGGGGCCAACGTCCTGACTTTC
TRBD1	TRBV30	TRBJ1-6	-	CAGSPSGQGALRSPLHF	TGTGCCGGTAGCCCCTCGGGACAGGGGGCCCTCCGGTCACCCCTCCACTTT
TRBD1	TRBV5-5	TRBJ1-4	-	CASSRIPGQGINEKLFF	TGTGCCAGCAGCCGTATCCCGGGACAGGGAATTAATGAAAAACTGTTTTTT
-	TRBV9	TRBJ2-5	-	CASSVGGVQETQYF	TGTGCCAGCAGCGTAGGGGGGGTCCAAGAGACCCAGTACTTC
-	TRBV7-2	TRBJ2-5	-	CASSLERASVETQYF	TGTGCCAGCAGCTTAGAAAGGGCTAGCGTAGAGACCCAGTACTTC
TRBD1	TRBV28	TRBJ1-2	-	CASSYGTAARTF	TGTGCCAGCAGCTATGGGACAGCCGCGCGCACCTTC
TRBD1	TRBV2	TRBJ1-4	-	CASRAGQATNEKLFF	TGTGCCAGCAGAGCAGGACAGGCAACTAATGAAAAACTGTTTTTT